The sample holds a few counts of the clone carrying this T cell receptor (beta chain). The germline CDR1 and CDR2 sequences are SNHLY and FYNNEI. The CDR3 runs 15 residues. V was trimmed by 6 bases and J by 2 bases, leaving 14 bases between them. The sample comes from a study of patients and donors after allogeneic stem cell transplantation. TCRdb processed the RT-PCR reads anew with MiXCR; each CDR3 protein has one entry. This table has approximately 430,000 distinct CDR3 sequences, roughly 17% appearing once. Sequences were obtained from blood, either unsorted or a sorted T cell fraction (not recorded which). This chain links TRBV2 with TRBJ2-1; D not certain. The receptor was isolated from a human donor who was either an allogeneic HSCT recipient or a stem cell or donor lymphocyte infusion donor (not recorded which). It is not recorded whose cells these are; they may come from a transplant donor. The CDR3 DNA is TGTGCCAGCAGCAAGGACCGCTCCACCTACAATGAGCAGTTCTTC. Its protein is CASSKDRSTYNEQFF.